Shown below are 27 T cell receptor beta chains from a single sample sequenced in a study of post-analysis software for immune sequencing data (dated by TCRdb to between 2014 and 2017). No cognate antigen is known for these TCRs. Library preparation used PCR. The reads were generated on an Illumina HiSeq 2500. To reduce PCR and sequencing biases, unique molecular identifiers were incorporated into the TCR beta cDNA libraries. The public reads were reanalyzed by TCRdb: fastp trimming at Q25, MiXCR alignment, in-frame beta chains only. Duplicate CDR3 protein sequences are folded into a single record with the most common DNA and genes. This sample lists some 500,000 distinct CDR3 sequences; under 55% were detected once. The ten largest make up 12% of the sample. General study outcomes and caveats: A handful of TRBV segments, including TRBV5-6, TRBV5-1 and TRBV20-1, were significantly more frequent in patients than controls.

Sequences were obtained from blood. Source of these receptors: a girl aged 10-17 years with multiple sclerosis.

This chain uses TRBV7-2 with TRBJ2-1; D might be TRBD2 (6 bases). Looked up from germline, CDR1 is SGHTA and CDR2 is FQGNSA. V gave up 5 bases and J gave up 0 bases, with 11 bases separating them. The CDR3 loop spans 15 amino acids. DNA of the CDR3: TGTGCCAGCAGCCCAACTAGCAGCTCCTACAATGAGCAGTTCTTC. The encoded protein is CASSPTSSSYNEQFF.

This clonotype was detected only a few times. The chain carries TRBV7-3 and TRBJ2-5; 8 bases are a match to TRBD1. In germline, CDR1 is SGHTA, CDR2 FQGTGA. The CDR3 sequence is 14 residues long. V was pared by 6 bases and J by 0 bases, with 3 bases of the junction left unmatched. DNA for the CDR3: TGTGCCAGCAGATGGACAGGGTACCAAGAGACCCAGTACTTC. This sequence encodes CASRWTGYQETQYF.

The table lists this clonotype with many counts. This chain connects TRBV5-1 to TRBJ1-2, with D unresolved. The germline gives CDR1 SGHRS, CDR2 YFSETQ. The CDR3 runs 14 residues. V shed 4 bases and J shed 4 bases, with 14 bases lying between them. CDR3 sequence (DNA): TGCGCCAGCAGCCCGTCGGGATCCGGCTATGGCTACACCTTC. As protein: CASSPSGSGYGYTF.

The rearrangement links TRBV4-2 to TRBJ1-2, with TRBD1 identical over 9 bases. Germline V gives CDR1 LGHNA, CDR2 YNFKEQ. J lost 8 bases, V lost 3 bases, and 10 bases had no gene match. The CDR3 length is 15 residues. CDR3 nucleotide sequence: TGTGCCAGCAGCCAGGGAAGGACAGGGGTTGGAGGCTACACCTTC. This codes for CASSQGRTGVGGYTF.

V and J are TRBV7-2 and TRBJ2-3, with 7 positions matching TRBD1. Trimming cost V 4 bases and J 2 bases; bases outside gene matches: 12. CDR3 size: 17 residues. Looked up from germline, CDR1 is SGHTA and CDR2 is FQGNSA. CDR3 amino acids: CASSYTGAPPPTDTQYF. CDR3 DNA: TGTGCCAGCAGCTATACAGGGGCCCCCCCCCCCACAGATACGCAGTATTTT.

The gene calls are TRBV20-1 and TRBJ2-7; D gene uncertain. V gave up 1 base and J gave up 2 bases, with 9 bases separating them. The CDR3 runs 13 residues. Germline V lookup: CDR1 DFQATT, CDR2 SNEGSKA (reference sequence). CDR3 sequence: CSARGRVTYEQYF. CDR3 in DNA: TGCAGTGCTAGAGGTAGGGTAACCTACGAGCAGTACTTC.

This chain links TRBV20-1 with TRBJ2-7; D is ambiguous. Germline V gene sequence: CDR1 DFQATT, CDR2 SNEGSKA (reference sequence). V lost 1 base to trimming and J lost 2 bases, with 9 bases between them. The CDR3 is 13 amino acids. The CDR3 nucleotides are TGCAGTGCTAGAGCCCCAGGAACCTACGAGCAGTACTTC. Translation gives CSARAPGTYEQYF.

The chain joins TRBV27 to TRBJ2-7; TRBD1 aligns across 9 bases. CDR3 size: 13 residues. Per the germline V gene, CDR1 is MNHEY and CDR2 is SMNVEV (reference sequence). The V and J ends lost 6 bases and 5 bases, in that order; junction bases with no gene match: 5. The CDR3 loop is CASSSGTGHEQYF. CDR3 nucleotides: TGTGCCAGCAGCTCCGGGACAGGGCACGAGCAGTACTTC.

As for this clonotype: The germline gene is not matched at one end of the junction; a read error may be the cause. The chain employs TRBV7-9 and TRBJ1-2; no clear D gene. This CDR3 is 14 amino acids long. Germline CDR1 and CDR2: SEHNR and FQNEAQ (reference sequence). The CDR3 nucleotides read TGTGCCGGCAGCCCCCCGAGGGTTAACTATGGCTACACCTTC. It encodes CAGSPPRVNYGYTF.

The rearrangement joins TRBV20-1 to TRBJ2-5; tentatively, D is TRBD1 or TRBD2 (6 bases each). The V gene's germline CDR1 is DFQATT and CDR2 SNEGSKA (reference sequence). Between the trimmed V and J ends, which lost 0 bases and 5 bases, there was a span of 16 bases. CDR3 size: 15 residues. CDR3 in DNA: TGCAGTGCTAGAGATTTGTCAGGGGCGGGGGAGACCCAGTACTTC. It is translated as CSARDLSGAGETQYF.

This clonotype was counted between two and nine times. The chain has TRBV20-1 and TRBJ2-7; a possible D gene is TRBD2 (5 bases). The V and J ends lost 4 bases and 2 bases respectively, with 15 bases between them. This CDR3 is built from 14 residues. Germline loops: CDR1 DFQATT, CDR2 SNEGSKA (reference sequence). CDR3 residues: CSATASRGPYEQYF. The CDR3 DNA reads TGCAGTGCTACAGCTAGCAGAGGGCCCTACGAGCAGTACTTC.

J is TRBJ1-4 and V is TRBV18; TRBD1 is a possible D gene (5 bases). V was pared by 2 bases and J by 7 bases, with 11 bases between. CDR1 and CDR2 (germline): KGHSH, LQKENI. CDR3 length equals 14 residues. The CDR3 protein is CASSPSGNREKLFF. CDR3 nucleotides: TGTGCCAGCTCACCATCAGGGAATCGTGAAAAACTGTTTTTT.

A note on this clonotype: Compared with germline, one end of the junction differs, possibly owing to a read error. The chain employs TRBV10-3 and TRBJ1-1; TRBD1 aligns across 7 bases. There are 14 residues in the CDR3. The germline V gene has CDR1 ENHRY and CDR2 SYGVKD. The CDR3 is CAVSERAGGDEAFF. The DNA for the CDR3 is TGTGCCGTCAGTGAGCGCGCAGGGGGTGATGAAGCTTTCTTT.

This chain joins TRBV27 and TRBJ1-6; D uncertain. CDR1 is MNHEY and CDR2 is SMNVEV in the germline V gene (reference sequence). The CDR3 has 14 amino acids. Trimming pared 8 bases from V and 4 bases from J, leaving 12 bases between. As DNA, the CDR3 is TGTGCCAGCGGCGCTGGGTCATATAATTCACCCCTCCACTTT. Encoded protein: CASGAGSYNSPLHF.

This clonotype has only one observation. The chain links TRBV7-9 to TRBJ2-6; tentatively, D is TRBD1 (6 bases). CDR3 length equals 17 residues. Germline CDR1 SEHNR, CDR2 FQNEAQ (reference sequence). V gave up 1 base and J gave up 1 base, with 11 bases separating them. The CDR3 coding sequence is TGTGCCAGCAGCTTAGTTCAGGGGATGTCTGGGGCCAACGTCCTGACTTTC. Encoded protein: CASSLVQGMSGANVLTF.

This clonotype was counted only a few times. J is TRBJ2-4 and V is TRBV28; possible D gene TRBD2, 7 bases. Germline V gene lookup returns CDR1 MDHEN and CDR2 SYDVKM. Trimming pared 4 bases from V and 13 bases from J, leaving 20 bases between. This CDR3 contains 14 residues. As DNA, the CDR3 is TGTGCCAGCAGTTGGACAGACGGGGAGGGACTCCAGTACTTC. Its protein is CASSWTDGEGLQYF. Based on the CDR3 plus reference TRBV28 and TRBJ2-4, the full variable domain is DVKVTQSSRYLVKRTGEKVFLECVQDMDHENMFWYRQDPGLGLRLIYFSYDVKMKEKGDIPEGYSVSREKKERFSLILESASTNQTSMYLCASSWTDGEGLQYFGAGTRLSVL.

This clonotype was seen a few times. The rearrangement joins TRBV6-6 to TRBJ2-5, with D uncertain. Germline CDR1 reads MNHNY; CDR2 reads SVGAGI (reference sequence). With 6 bases removed from V and 2 bases from J, the gap between germline ends came to 13 bases. The CDR3 covers 14 residues. The CDR3: CASSGRPTQETQYF. In nucleotides, the CDR3 is TGTGCCAGCAGCGGTAGACCGACACAAGAGACCCAGTACTTC.

This clonotype was seen a handful of times. The CDR3 region is CASSPGWSYEQYF. The DNA of the CDR3 is TGTGCCAGCAGTCCCGGATGGAGCTACGAGCAGTACTTC. This rearrangement joins TRBV27 to TRBJ2-7; D is ambiguous. This CDR3 comprises 13 residues. CDR1 MNHEY and CDR2 SMNVEV come from the germline V gene (reference sequence). Deletions cut 5 bases from V and 3 bases from J, with 11 bases between.

The V call is TRBV5-1, the J call TRBJ2-5, with 7 bases lining up with TRBD1. The closer fit of TRBJ2-4 to the DNA end suggests the J call may be wrong. The germline V gene has CDR1 SGHRS and CDR2 YFSETQ. The length of the CDR3 is 13 residues. The CDR3 nucleotides are TGCGCCAGCAGCTATGGACAGGTTAACATTCAGTACTTC. It encodes CASSYGQVNIQYF.

The table lists this clonotype with a few counts. V usage is TRBV12-3 or TRBV12-4 and J usage is TRBJ2-7, with a weak D call TRBD2 (6 bases). CDR3 length equals 13 residues. The ends were cut back, 8 bases at V and 3 bases at J, with 14 bases in the middle. This CDR3 is CASGYSGDYEQYF. Here the CDR3 DNA reads TGTGCCAGCGGTTATAGCGGAGACTACGAGCAGTACTTC.

A few counts support this clonotype. This rearrangement joins TRBV6-6 to TRBJ2-3; 7 bases align to TRBD2. V shed 5 bases and J 3 bases; nucleotides not matched to a gene: 14. Germline lookup yields CDR1 MNHNY and CDR2 SVGAGI (reference sequence). The CDR3 runs 17 residues. The CDR3 DNA sequence: TGTGCCAGCAGTCACCAGCAGGGCGGGAGAGGGACAGATACGCAGTATTTT. The encoded protein is CASSHQQGGRGTDTQYF.

V is TRBV10-2 and J is TRBJ2-1; D possibly uses TRBD1 or TRBD2 (5 bases each). Germline CDR1 and CDR2: WSHSY and SAAADI. The V gene lost 5 bases and the J gene lost 10 bases, with 18 bases spanning the gap. This CDR3 contains 14 residues. DNA for the CDR3: TGCGCCAGCAGTCCCCCGGACATAGACTACGAGCAGTTCTTC. Its protein product is CASSPPDIDYEQFF.

The chain has TRBV4-2 and TRBJ1-2; TRBD1 agrees at 8 bases. This CDR3 spans 15 amino acids. Germline V gene sequence: CDR1 LGHNA, CDR2 YNFKEQ. V was clipped by 3 bases and J by 2 bases; unmatched bases: 5. CDR3 coding DNA: TGTGCCAGCAGCCAGCAGAGGACAGGGAACTATGGCTACACCTTC. Its translation: CASSQQRTGNYGYTF.

The V gene is TRBV11-3, the J gene TRBJ2-1; D is ambiguous. The CDR3 is made up of 14 amino acids. The V and J ends lost 1 base and 5 bases respectively, with 9 bases between them. Per the germline V gene, CDR1 is SGHNT and CDR2 is YENEEA. The CDR3 DNA is TGTGCCAGCAGCTTAGTGGCGAGAAACAATGAGCAGTTCTTC. Translated, it gives CASSLVARNNEQFF.

This clonotype appeared a single time. The chain recombines TRBV5-1 with TRBJ2-5; D gene uncertain. In germline, CDR1 is SGHRS, CDR2 YFSETQ. This CDR3 contains 14 residues. V lost 2 bases and J lost 1, with 9 bases in between. Here the CDR3 DNA reads TGCGCCAGCAGCTTTCTGGACGTCCAAGAGACCCAGTACTTC. Its protein is CASSFLDVQETQYF. The variable domain in full, with the rest retrieved from reference TRBV5-1 and TRBJ2-5, is KAGVTQTPRYLIKTRGQQVTLSCSPISGHRSVSWYQQTPGQGLQFLFEYFSETQRNKGNFPGRFSGRQFSNSRSEMNVSTLELGDSALYLCASSFLDVQETQYFGPGTRLLVL.

This clonotype occurred a few times. The chain links TRBV29-1 to TRBJ2-1; D is perhaps TRBD1 (5 bases). V gave up 0 bases and J gave up 0 bases, with 12 bases separating them. The CDR3 is 16 residues long. Germline CDR1 reads SQVTM; CDR2 reads ANQGSEA. The CDR3 coding sequence is TGCAGCGTTGAAGATTGGCAGGGCAGCTCCTACAATGAGCAGTTCTTC. Its protein is CSVEDWQGSSYNEQFF.

The gene calls are TRBV29-1 and TRBJ2-3; the D is unclear. CDR3 length: 13 amino acids. V shed 5 bases and J shed 1 base, with 10 bases lying between them. Germline CDR1 is SQVTM and CDR2 is ANQGSEA. CDR3 sequence (DNA): TGCAGCGTTATCCCGGTCCGCACAGATACGCAGTATTTT. Its translation: CSVIPVRTDTQYF.